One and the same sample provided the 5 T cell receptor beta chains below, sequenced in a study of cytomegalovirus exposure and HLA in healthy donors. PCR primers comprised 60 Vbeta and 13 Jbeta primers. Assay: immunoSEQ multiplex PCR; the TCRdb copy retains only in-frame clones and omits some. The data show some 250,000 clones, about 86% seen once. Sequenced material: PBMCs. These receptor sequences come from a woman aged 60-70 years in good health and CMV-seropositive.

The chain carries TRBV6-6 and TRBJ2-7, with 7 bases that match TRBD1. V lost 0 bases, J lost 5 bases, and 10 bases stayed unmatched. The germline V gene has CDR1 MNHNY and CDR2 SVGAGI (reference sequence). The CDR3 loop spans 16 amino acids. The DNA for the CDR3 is TGTGCCAGCAGTTACTCGACAAGACAGGGAAACGACGAGCAGTACTTC. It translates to CASSYSTRQGNDEQYF.

CDR3 DNA: TGTGCCAGCAGTTCAGGGTACTATGGCTACACCTTC. Protein product: CASSSGYYGYTF. J is TRBJ1-2 and V is TRBV28; possible D gene TRBD1, 5 bases. V was clipped by 4 bases and J by 3 bases, with 6 bases between them. The germline gives CDR1 MDHEN, CDR2 SYDVKM. There are 12 residues in the CDR3.

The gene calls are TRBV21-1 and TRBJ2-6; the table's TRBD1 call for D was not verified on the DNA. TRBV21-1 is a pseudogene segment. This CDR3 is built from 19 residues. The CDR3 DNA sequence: TGTGCCACCGATAATAGCTCACAGGGGAAAGAGGCTGGGGCCAACGTCCTGACTTTC. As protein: CATDNSSQGKEAGANVLTF.

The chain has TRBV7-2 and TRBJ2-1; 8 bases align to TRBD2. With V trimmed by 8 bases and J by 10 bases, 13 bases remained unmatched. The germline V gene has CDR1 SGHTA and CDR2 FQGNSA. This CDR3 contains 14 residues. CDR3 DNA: TGTGCCAGCGGCTCCAGGACTAGCCCTGGAGAGCAGTTCTTC. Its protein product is CASGSRTSPGEQFF. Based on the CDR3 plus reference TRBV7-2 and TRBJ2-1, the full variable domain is GAGVSQSPSNKVTEKGKDVELRCDPISGHTALYWYRQSLGQGLEFLIYFQGNSAPDKSGLPSDRFSAERTGGSVSTLTIQRTQQEDSAVYLCASGSRTSPGEQFFGPGTRLTVL.

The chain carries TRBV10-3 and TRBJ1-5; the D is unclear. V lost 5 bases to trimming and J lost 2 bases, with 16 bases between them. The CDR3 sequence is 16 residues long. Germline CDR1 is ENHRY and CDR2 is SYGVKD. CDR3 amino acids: CAISPTENSGNQPQHF. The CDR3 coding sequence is TGTGCCATCAGTCCAACCGAAAATTCAGGCAATCAGCCCCAGCATTTT.